The TCR beta chain under discussion was sequenced for a study of cytomegalovirus exposure and HLA in healthy donors. Study at large: In a previous analysis, 110 million or so unique TCR beta sequences were found from some 180 million T cells.

As to this clone: As yet, its antigen is unknown.

Findings of the study overall: The study labeled more than 150 TCR beta chains cytomegalovirus-associated. Per a prior analysis, the majority of TCR beta V segments were productive roughly 90% or roughly 30% of the time. In a later analysis, productive TCRs from donors in an Asian-associated ancestry cluster reportedly carried fewer N-insertions than the cohort mean.

Primers for the PCR totalled 60 Vbeta and 13 Jbeta. TCRdb's copy holds only in-frame clones and misses some; the assay was immunoSEQ multiplex PCR. This sample carries 95,000 to 150,000 clones, about 76% of them seen once, and the ten largest clones take about 13%. The CDR3 has 16 amino acids. The ends lost 0 bases at V and 8 bases at J; junction bases unmatched: 10. CDR1 is MNHEY, CDR2 SVGAGI, per germline. Sequencing was done on a sample of PBMCs. This chain links TRBV6-5 with TRBJ1-2, with TRBD1 identical over 9 bases. This clonotype was sampled from a woman in her sixties or seventies in good health and CMV-seropositive. In DNA form, the CDR3 reads TGTGCCAGCAGTTACTCGGGGAGGACAGGGGAGGGGGGCTACACCTTC. Translation gives CASSYSGRTGEGGYTF.